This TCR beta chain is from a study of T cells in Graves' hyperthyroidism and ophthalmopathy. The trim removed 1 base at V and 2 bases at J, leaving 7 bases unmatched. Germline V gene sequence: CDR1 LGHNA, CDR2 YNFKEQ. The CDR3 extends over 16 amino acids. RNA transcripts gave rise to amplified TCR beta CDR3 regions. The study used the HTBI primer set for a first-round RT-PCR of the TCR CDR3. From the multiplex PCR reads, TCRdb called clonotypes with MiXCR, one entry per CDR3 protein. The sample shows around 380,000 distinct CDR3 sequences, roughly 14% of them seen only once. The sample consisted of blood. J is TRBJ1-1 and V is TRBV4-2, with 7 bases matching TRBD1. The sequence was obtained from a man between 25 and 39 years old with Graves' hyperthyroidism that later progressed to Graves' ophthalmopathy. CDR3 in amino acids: CASSQAARGGNTEAFF. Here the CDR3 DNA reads TGTGCCAGCAGCCAAGCCGCCAGGGGGGGAAACACTGAAGCTTTCTTT.